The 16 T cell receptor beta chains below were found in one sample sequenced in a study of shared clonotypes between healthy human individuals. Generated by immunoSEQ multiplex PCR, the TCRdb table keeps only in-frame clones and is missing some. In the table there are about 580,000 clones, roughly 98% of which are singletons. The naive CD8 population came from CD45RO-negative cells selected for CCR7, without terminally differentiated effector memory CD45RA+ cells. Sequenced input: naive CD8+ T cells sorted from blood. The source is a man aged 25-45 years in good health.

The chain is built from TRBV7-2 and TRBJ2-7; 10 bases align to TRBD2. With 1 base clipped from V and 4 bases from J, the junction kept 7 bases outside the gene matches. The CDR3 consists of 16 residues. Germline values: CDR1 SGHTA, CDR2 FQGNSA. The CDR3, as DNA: TGTGCCAGCAGCTTAGGGCTAGCGGGAGATTGGTACGAGCAGTACTTC. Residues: CASSLGLAGDWYEQYF.

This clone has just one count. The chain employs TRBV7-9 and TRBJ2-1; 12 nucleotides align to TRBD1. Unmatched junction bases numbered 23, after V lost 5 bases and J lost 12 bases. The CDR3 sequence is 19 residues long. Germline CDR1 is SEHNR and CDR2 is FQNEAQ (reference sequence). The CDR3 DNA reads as TGTGCCAGCAGCCTAGGGACAGGGGGCGGGGACCTTCCTCTTACCTGGCAGTTCTTC. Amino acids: CASSLGTGGGDLPLTWQFF.

CDR3 amino acids: CASSLPTENTEAFF. Written as DNA, the CDR3 is TGTGCCAGCAGCTTACCTACAGAGAACACTGAAGCTTTCTTT. The chain links TRBV7-6 to TRBJ1-1, with unresolved D. The CDR3 loop spans 14 amino acids. Germline V gives CDR1 SGHVS, CDR2 FNYEAQ. The V gene lost 2 bases and the J gene lost 1 base, with 8 bases spanning the gap.

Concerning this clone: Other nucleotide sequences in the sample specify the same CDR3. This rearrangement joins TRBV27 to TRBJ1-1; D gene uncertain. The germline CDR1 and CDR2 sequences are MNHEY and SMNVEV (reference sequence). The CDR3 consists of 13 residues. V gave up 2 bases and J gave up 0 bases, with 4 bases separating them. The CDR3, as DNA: TGTGCCAGCAGTTTAGGATTGAACACTGAAGCTTTCTTT. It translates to CASSLGLNTEAFF.

The CDR3 nucleotides read TGTGCCAGCAGTTCTTTCCCGGGACAGGGGGCGGCCGAGCAGTACTTC. Its translation is CASSSFPGQGAAEQYF. The chain combines TRBV6-6 with TRBJ2-7; 12 bases are shared with TRBD1. V was pared by 4 bases and J by 6 bases, with 10 bases of the junction left unmatched. From germline, CDR1 is MNHNY and CDR2 SVGAGI (reference sequence). CDR3 size: 16 residues.

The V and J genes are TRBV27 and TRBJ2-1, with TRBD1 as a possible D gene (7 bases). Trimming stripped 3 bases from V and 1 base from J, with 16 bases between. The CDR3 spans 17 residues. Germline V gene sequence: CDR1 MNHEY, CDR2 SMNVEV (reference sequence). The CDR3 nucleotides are TGTGCCAGCAGTTTTATAGGGCAGGGGGGTTCCTACAATGAGCAGTTCTTC. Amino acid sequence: CASSFIGQGGSYNEQFF.

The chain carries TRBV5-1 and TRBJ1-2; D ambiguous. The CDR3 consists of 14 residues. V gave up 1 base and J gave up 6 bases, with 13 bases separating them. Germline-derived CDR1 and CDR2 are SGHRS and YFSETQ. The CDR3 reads CASSLIGAADGYTF. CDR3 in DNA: TGCGCCAGCAGCTTGATAGGAGCTGCTGATGGCTACACCTTC.

The CDR3, as DNA: TGTGCCAGCACCCCCCTTGTCCTAGCTTACTCCTACGAGCAGTACTTC. Its translation is CASTPLVLAYSYEQYF. The rearrangement uses TRBV28 and TRBJ2-7; a weak D match, TRBD2 (5 bases). Per the germline V gene, CDR1 is MDHEN and CDR2 is SYDVKM. This CDR3 has 16 residues. V gave up 7 bases and J gave up 0 bases, with 19 bases separating them.

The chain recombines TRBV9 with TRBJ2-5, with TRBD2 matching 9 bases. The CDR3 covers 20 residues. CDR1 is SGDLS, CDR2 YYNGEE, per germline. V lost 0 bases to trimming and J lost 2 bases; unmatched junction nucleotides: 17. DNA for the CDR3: TGTGCCAGCAGCGTAGCTACCTTTCGGGTAGCGGGAGTTAAACAAGAGACCCAGTACTTC. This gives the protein CASSVATFRVAGVKQETQYF.

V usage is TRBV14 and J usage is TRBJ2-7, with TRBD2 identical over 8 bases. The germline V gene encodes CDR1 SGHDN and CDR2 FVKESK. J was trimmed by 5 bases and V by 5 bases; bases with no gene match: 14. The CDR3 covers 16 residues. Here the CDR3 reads CASSSPGLVLINEQYF. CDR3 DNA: TGTGCCAGCAGCTCACCGGGACTAGTTCTGATCAACGAGCAGTACTTC.

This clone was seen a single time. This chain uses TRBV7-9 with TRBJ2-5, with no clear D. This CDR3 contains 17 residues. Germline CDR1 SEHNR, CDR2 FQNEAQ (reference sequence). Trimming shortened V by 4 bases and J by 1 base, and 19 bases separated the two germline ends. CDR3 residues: CASSYWALAASQETQYF. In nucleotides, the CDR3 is TGTGCCAGCAGCTACTGGGCGTTAGCCGCCTCCCAAGAGACCCAGTACTTC.

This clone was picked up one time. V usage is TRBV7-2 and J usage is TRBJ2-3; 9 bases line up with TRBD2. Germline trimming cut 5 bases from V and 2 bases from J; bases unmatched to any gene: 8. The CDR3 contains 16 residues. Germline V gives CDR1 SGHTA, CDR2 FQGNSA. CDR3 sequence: CASSPRTSAYTDTQYF. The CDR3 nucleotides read TGTGCCAGCAGCCCCCGGACTAGCGCCTACACAGATACGCAGTATTTT.

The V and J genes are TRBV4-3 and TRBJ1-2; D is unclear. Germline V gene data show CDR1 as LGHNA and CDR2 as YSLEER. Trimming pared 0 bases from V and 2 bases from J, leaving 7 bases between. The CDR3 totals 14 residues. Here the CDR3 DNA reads TGCGCCAGCAGCCAAGAACGAGTGAACTATGGCTACACCTTC. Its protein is CASSQERVNYGYTF.

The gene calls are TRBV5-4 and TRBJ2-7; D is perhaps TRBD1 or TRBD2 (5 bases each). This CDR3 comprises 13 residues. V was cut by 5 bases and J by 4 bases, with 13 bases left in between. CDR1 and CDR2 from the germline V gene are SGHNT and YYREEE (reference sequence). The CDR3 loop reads CASSPMGEYEQYF. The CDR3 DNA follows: TGTGCCAGCAGTCCAATGGGGGAATACGAGCAGTACTTC.

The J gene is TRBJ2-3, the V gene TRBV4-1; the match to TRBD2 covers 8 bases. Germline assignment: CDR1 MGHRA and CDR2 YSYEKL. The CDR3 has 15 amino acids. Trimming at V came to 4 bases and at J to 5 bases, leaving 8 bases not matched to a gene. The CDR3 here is CASSPLTSVGDTQYF. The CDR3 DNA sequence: TGCGCCAGCAGCCCTTTGACTAGCGTGGGAGATACGCAGTATTTT.

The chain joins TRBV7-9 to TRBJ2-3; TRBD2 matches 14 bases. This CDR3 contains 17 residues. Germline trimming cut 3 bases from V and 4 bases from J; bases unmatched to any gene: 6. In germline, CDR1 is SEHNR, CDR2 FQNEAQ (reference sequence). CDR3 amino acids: CASSFTGTSGSADTQYF. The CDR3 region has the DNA TGTGCCAGCAGCTTCACCGGGACTAGCGGGAGCGCAGATACGCAGTATTTT.